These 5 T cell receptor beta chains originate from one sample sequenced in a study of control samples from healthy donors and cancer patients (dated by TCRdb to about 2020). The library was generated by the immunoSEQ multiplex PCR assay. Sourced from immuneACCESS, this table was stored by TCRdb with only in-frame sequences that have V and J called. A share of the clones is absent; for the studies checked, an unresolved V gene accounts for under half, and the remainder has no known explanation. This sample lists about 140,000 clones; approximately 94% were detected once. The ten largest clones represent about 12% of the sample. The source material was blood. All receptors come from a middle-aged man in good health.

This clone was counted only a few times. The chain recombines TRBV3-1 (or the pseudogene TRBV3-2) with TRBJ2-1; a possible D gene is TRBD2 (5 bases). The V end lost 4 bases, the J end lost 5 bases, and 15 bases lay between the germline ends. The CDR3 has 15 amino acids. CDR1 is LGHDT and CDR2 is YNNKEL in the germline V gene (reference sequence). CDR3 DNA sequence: TGTGCCAGCAGCCGCCCTCGCGTCGGGGACAATGAGCAGTTCTTC. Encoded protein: CASSRPRVGDNEQFF.

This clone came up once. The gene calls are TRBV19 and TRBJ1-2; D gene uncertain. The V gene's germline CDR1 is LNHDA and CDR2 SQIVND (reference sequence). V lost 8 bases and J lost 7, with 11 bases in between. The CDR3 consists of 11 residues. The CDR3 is CASHTLRGYTF. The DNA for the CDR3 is TGTGCCAGTCACACTCTTCGTGGCTACACCTTC.

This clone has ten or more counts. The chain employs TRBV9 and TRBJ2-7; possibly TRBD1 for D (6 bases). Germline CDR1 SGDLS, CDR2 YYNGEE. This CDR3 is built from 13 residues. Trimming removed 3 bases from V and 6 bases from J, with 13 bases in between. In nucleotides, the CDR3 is TGTGCCAGCAGCGGGACGCTGGGGGCCGAGCAGTACTTC. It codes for CASSGTLGAEQYF. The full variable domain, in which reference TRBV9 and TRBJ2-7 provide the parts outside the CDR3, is DSGVTQTPKHLITATGQRVTLRCSPRSGDLSVYWYQQSLDQGLQFLIQYYNGEERAKGNILERFSAQQFPDLHSELNLSSLELGDSALYFCASSGTLGAEQYFGPGTRLTVT.

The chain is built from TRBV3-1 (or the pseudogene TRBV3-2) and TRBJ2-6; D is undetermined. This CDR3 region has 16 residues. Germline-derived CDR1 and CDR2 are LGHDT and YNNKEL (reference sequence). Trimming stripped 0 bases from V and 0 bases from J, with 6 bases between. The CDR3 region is CASSQDPGSGANVLTF. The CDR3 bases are TGTGCCAGCAGCCAAGATCCGGGCTCTGGGGCCAACGTCCTGACTTTC.

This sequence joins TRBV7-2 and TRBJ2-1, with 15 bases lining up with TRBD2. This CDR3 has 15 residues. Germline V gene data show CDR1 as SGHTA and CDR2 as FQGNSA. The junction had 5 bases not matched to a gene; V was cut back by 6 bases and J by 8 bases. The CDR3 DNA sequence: TGTGCCAGCAGTCGGACTAGCGGGGGGGGTTATGAGCAGTTCTTC. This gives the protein CASSRTSGGGYEQFF.